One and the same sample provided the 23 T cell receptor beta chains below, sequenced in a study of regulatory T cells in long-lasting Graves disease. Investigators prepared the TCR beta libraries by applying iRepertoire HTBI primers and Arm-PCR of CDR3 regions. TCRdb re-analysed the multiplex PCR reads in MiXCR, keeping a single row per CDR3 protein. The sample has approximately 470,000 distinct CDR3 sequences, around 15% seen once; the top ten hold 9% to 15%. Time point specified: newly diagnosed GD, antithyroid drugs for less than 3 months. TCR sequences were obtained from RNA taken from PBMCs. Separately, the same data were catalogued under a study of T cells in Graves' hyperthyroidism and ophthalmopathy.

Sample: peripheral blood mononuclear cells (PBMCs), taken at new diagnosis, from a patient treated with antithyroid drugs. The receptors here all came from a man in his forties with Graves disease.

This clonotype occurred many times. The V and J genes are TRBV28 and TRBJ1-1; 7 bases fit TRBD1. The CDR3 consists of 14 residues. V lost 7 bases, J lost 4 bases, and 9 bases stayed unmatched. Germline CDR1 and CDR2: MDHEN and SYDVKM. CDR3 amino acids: CASTLRQGSTEAFF. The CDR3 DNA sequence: TGTGCCAGCACCTTAAGACAGGGCAGCACTGAAGCTTTCTTT.

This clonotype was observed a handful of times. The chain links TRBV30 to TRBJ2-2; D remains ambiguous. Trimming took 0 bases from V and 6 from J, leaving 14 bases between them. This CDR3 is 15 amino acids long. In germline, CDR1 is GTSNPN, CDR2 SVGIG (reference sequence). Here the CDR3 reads CAWSVSTRRPGELFF. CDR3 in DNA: TGTGCCTGGAGTGTATCAACGCGACGGCCCGGGGAGCTGTTTTTT.

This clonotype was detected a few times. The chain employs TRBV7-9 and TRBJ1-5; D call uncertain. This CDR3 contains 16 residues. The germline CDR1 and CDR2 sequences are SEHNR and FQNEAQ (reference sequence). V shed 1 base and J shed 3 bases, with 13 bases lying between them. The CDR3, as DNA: TGTGCCAGCAGCTTAGACCTGGCGGGAAACAATCAGCCCCAGCATTTT. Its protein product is CASSLDLAGNNQPQHF.

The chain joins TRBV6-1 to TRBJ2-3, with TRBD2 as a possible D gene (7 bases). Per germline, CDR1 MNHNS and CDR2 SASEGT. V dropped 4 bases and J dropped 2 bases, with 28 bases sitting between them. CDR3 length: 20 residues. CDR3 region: CASSALGGLTERAYTDTQYF. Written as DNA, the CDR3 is TGTGCCAGCAGTGCACTGGGGGGGCTAACCGAGCGGGCCTACACAGATACGCAGTATTTT.

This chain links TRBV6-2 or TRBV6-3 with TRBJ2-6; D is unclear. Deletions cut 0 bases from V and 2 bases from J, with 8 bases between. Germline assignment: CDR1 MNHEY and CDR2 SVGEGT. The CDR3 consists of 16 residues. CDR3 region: CASSYSWGTGANVLTF. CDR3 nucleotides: TGTGCCAGCAGTTACTCATGGGGAACTGGGGCCAACGTCCTGACTTTC.

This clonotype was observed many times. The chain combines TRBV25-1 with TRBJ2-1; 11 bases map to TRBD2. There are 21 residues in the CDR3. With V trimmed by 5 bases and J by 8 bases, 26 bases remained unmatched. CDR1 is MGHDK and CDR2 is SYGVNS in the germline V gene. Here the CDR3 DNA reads TGTGCCAGCAGTCACGAACAGGGATTTATAGCACTAGCGGGAGATCTAGATGAGCAGTTCTTC. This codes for CASSHEQGFIALAGDLDEQFF.

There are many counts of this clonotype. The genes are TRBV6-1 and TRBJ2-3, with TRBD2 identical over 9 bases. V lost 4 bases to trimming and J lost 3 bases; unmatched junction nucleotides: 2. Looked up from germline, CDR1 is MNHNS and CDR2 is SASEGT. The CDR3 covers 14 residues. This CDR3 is CASSAAGGTDTQYF. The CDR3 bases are TGTGCCAGCAGTGCCGCGGGAGGGACAGATACGCAGTATTTT.

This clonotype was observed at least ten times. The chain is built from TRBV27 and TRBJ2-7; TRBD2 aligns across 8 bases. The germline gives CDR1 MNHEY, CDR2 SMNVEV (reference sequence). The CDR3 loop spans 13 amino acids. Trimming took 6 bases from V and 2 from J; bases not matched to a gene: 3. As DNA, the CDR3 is TGTGCCAGCAGCGGGGGGGGAACCTACGAGCAGTACTTC. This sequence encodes CASSGGGTYEQYF.

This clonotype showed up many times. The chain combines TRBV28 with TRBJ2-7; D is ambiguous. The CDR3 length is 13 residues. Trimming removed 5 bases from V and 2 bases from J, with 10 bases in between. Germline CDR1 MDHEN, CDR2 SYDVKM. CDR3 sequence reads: CASSVGRTYEQYF. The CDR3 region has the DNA TGTGCCAGCAGTGTAGGCAGGACCTACGAGCAGTACTTC.

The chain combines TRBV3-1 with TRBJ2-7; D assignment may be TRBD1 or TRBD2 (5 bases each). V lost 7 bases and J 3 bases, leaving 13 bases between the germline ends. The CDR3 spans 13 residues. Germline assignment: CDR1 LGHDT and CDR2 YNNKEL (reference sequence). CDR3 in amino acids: CASTRGGNYEQYF. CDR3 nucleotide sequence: TGTGCCAGCACACGTGGGGGAAACTACGAGCAGTACTTC.

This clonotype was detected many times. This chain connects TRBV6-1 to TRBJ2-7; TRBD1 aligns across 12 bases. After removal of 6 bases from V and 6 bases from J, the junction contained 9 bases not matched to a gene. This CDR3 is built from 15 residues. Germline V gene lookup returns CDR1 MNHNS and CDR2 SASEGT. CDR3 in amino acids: CASSPGTGGLREQYF. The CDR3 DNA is TGTGCCAGCAGCCCCGGGACAGGGGGCTTACGCGAGCAGTACTTC.

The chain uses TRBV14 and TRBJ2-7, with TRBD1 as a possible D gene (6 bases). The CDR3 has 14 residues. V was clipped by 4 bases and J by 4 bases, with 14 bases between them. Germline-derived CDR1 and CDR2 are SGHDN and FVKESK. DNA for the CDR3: TGTGCCAGCAGCCTACTTGGACAGTATTACGAGCAGTACTTC. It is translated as CASSLLGQYYEQYF.

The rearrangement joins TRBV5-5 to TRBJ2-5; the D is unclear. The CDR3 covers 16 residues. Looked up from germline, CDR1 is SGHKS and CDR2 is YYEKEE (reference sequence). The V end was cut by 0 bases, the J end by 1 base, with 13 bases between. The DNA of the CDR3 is TGTGCCAGCAGCTTGGGCAGCCTATTTTCCCAAGAGACCCAGTACTTC. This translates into CASSLGSLFSQETQYF.

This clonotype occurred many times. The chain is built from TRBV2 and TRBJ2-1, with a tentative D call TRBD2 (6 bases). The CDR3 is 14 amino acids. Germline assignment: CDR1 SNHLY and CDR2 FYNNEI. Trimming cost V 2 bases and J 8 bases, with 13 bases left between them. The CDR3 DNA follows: TGTGCCAGCAGTGAAATCCGGAGGGTCGATGAGCAGTTCTTC. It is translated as CASSEIRRVDEQFF.

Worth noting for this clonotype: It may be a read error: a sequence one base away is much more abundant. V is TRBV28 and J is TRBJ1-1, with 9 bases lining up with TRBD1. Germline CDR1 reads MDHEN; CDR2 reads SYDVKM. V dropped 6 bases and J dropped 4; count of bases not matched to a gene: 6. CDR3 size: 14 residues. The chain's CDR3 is CASRGDREVTEAFF. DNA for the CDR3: TGTGCCAGCAGGGGGGACAGGGAAGTCACTGAAGCTTTCTTT. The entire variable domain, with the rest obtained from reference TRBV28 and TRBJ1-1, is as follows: DVKVTQSSRYLVKRTGEKVFLECVQDMDHENMFWYRQDPGLGLRLIYFSYDVKMKEKGDIPEGYSVSREKKERFSLILESASTNQTSMYLCASRGDREVTEAFFGQGTRLTVV.

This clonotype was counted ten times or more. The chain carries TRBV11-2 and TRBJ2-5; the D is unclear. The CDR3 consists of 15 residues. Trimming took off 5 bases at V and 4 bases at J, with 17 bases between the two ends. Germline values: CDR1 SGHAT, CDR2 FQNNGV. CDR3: CASSPGRRPGETQYF. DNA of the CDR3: TGTGCCAGCAGCCCAGGACGACGGCCAGGAGAGACCCAGTACTTC.

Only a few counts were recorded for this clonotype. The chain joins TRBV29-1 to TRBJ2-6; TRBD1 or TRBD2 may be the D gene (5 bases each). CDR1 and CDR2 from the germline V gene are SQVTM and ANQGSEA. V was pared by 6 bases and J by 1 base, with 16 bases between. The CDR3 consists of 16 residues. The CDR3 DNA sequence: TGCAGCGTCGGGACCTCCGGAGGTTCTGGGGCCAACGTCCTGACTTTC. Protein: CSVGTSGGSGANVLTF.

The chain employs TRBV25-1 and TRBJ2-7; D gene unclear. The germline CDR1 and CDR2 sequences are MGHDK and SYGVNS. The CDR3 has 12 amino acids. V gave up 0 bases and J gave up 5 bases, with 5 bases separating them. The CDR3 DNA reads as TGTGCCAGCAGTGAATACGGCGACGAGCAGTACTTC. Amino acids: CASSEYGDEQYF.

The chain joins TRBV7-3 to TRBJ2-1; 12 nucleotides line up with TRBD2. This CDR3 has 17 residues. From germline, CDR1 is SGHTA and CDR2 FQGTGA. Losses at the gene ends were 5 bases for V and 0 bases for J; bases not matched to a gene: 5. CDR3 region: CASSPVTSGSSYNEQFF. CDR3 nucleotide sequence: TGTGCCAGCAGCCCGGTGACTAGCGGGAGCTCCTACAATGAGCAGTTCTTC. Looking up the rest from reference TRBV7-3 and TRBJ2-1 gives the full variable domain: GAGVSQTPSNKVTEKGKYVELRCDPISGHTALYWYRQSLGQGPEFLIYFQGTGAADDSGLPNDRFFAVRPEGSVSTLKIQRTERGDSAVYLCASSPVTSGSSYNEQFFGPGTRLTVL.

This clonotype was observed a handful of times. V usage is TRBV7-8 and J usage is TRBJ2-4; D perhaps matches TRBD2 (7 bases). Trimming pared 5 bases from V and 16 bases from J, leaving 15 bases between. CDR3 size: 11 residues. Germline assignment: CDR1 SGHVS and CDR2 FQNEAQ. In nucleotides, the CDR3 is TGTGCCAGCAGCCATGGCGGGGGCGAATACTTC. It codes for CASSHGGGEYF.

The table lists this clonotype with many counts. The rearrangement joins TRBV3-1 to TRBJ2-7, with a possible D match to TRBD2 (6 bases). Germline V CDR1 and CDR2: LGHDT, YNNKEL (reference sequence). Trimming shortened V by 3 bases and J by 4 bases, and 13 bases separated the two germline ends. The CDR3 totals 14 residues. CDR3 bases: TGTGCCAGCAGCCAGGGGCGGGGAAAATACGAGCAGTACTTC. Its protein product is CASSQGRGKYEQYF.

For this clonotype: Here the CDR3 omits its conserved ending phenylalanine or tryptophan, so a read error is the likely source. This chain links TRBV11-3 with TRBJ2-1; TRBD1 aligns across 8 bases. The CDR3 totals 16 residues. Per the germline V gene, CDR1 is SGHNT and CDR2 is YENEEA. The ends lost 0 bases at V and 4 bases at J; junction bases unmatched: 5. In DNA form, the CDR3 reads TGTGCCAGCAGCTTAGATTCGGGACAGGCGTACAATGAGCAGTTCCTC. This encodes CASSLDSGQAYNEQFL.

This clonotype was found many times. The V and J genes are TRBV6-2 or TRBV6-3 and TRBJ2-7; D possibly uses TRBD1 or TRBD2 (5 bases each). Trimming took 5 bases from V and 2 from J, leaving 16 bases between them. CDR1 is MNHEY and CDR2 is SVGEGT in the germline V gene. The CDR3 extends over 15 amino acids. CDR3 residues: CASSLHPGRAYEQYF. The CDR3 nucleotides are TGTGCCAGCAGTCTTCACCCGGGACGAGCCTACGAGCAGTACTTC.